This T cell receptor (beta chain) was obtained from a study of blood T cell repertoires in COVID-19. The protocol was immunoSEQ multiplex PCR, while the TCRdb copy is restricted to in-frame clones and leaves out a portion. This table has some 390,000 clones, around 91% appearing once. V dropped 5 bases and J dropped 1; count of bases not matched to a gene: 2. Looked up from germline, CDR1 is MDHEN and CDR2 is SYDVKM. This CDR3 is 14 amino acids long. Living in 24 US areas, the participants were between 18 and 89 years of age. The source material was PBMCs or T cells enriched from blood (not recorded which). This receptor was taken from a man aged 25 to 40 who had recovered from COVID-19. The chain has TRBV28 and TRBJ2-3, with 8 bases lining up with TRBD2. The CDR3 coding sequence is TGTGCCAGCAGTCTGCGGGAGGGCACAGATACGCAGTATTTT. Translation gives CASSLREGTDTQYF.